Listed below are T cell receptor beta chains from one sample, sequenced in a study of metastatic and nonmetastatic thyroid tumors. Through MiXCR, TCRdb re-clonotyped the PCR reads. The sample shows a few thousand clones, 20% to 25% of them seen only once. The sequenced sample was tumor tissue. These receptors originate from a male donor with papillary thyroid cancer or a benign thyroid nodule (not recorded which). Some clones in this sample may be carry-over from other donors' samples. CDR3s leave out the opening cysteine and the closing phenylalanine or tryptophan. Each record gives: V gene, clone size, CDR3 protein. A row's size may be missing; if present it is once, few, many or a size class.

>TRBV25-1|medium-sized
ASSVSPTYEQY
>TRBV6-5|many
ASSYLGINEQF
>TRBV28|few
ASSPGTGPSSGNTIY
>TRBV6-2/TRBV6-3|few
ASSQTPRYGYT
>TRBV6-2/TRBV6-3|many
ASGQTGYNYGYT
>TRBV6-1|-
ASGESRGRRTDTQY
>TRBV28|-
ATRLMDAGGSYDEQ
>TRBV6-1|medium-sized
ASRSWDRKNEQF
>TRBV7-8|-
ASSQSGSWYNEQF
>TRBV20-1|-
SARPGQEAYGYT
>TRBV12-3/TRBV12-4|-
ASSLARVGLAGGTGELF
>TRBV4-1|many
ASSQLVAGDGEQY
>TRBV5-6|-
ASSLWGGFNEQF
>TRBV19|few
ASSLFTGGAYEQY
>TRBV6-6|few
ASSYPLAGGEGPDTQY
>TRBV2|-
ASSDLADNEQF
>TRBV28|-
ASSYLDNLNTEAF
>TRBV6-2/TRBV6-3|-
ASRQNWGAGGAF
>TRBV2|few
ASSPGLTYEQY
>TRBV6-2/TRBV6-3|few
ASSYGGARTEAF
>TRBV12-3/TRBV12-4|-
ASTPGLFYEQY
>TRBV19|few
ASRQGAWVETQY
>TRBV19|medium-sized
ASSIGQARPGTEAF
>TRBV7-8|-
ASSLQVTAGYGYT
>TRBV12-3/TRBV12-4|many
ASSTGTGFYEQY
>TRBV6-1|medium-sized
ASSDWTFLLRTDTQY
>TRBV10-3|medium-sized
ATRKDWDLEQY
>TRBV6-2/TRBV6-3|-
ASSFAAEQY
>TRBV11-2|few
ASSLGDTQY
>TRBV6-4|-
ASSDLAGGSTDTQY
>TRBV9|-
ASSFRTGDDYGYT
>TRBV6-2/TRBV6-3|large
ATRTGGLYEQY
>TRBV6-1|few
ASSVGGQETQY
>TRBV20-1|many
SATLRDRGQRTSASGQF
>TRBV24-1|-
ATSDVSGQGTDTQY
>TRBV12-5|-
ASGLDTGSNYGYT
>TRBV19|medium-sized
ASSIPLAARYNEQF
>TRBV27|few
ASSLQGSLITGELF
>TRBV19|medium-sized
ASIPRDRSNEQF
>TRBV19|-
ASSSRHGDHEQY
>TRBV11-1|-
ASSLGGTPTYEQY
>TRBV19|-
ASSSGGSSYNEQF
>TRBV4-1|many
ASSQGTGKGTDTQY
>TRBV7-8|-
ASSAVGTEAF
>TRBV3-1|once
ASSRDFGRAYEQY
>TRBV5-1|-
ASSLGAINTEAF
>TRBV9|many
ASNPSGETDTQY
>TRBV28|few
ASNLGPGRAYEQY
>TRBV2|medium-sized
ASSGTVNQPQH
>TRBV5-1|few
ASSFGTGAYEQY
>TRBV6-1|few
ASNSGGPEDLYEQY
>TRBV11-2|-
ASSPLWGRNGEQY
>TRBV15|medium-sized
ATSRDPLAGGYEQY
>TRBV6-1|large
ASRTGRGTGELF